These T cell receptor beta chains were read from a single sample in a study of blood T cell repertoires in COVID-19. Clones were sequenced by immunoSEQ multiplex PCR, and TCRdb holds only the in-frame ones, with some missing. Among roughly 280,000 clones, around 87% were seen once, and the ten largest hold 2% to 3%. Input material: PBMCs or T cells enriched from blood (not recorded which). The receptors were gathered from a woman in her late teens or twenties who had recovered from COVID-19. The CDR3 runs from the conserved cysteine through the conserved F or W. D genes are given only for firm matches. Rows may omit the clone size; those that give it use once, few, many or a size class.

J | D | length | V | size | CDR3 | DNA
TRBJ2-2 | . | 17 | TRBV12-5 | . | CASGRNQGRDVTGELFF | TGTGCTAGTGGCCGGAACCAGGGGAGGGACGTCACCGGGGAGCTGTTTTTT
TRBJ1-2 | TRBD1 | 13 | TRBV4-1 | once | CASSQRQGDGYTF | TGCGCCAGCAGCCAACGGCAGGGGGACGGCTACACCTTC
TRBJ1-1 | . | 14 | TRBV2 | . | CASSGRQPNTEAFF | TGTGCCAGCAGTGGCCGACAGCCCAACACTGAAGCTTTCTTT
TRBJ2-4 | . | 16 | TRBV21-1 | once | CASSGRDSLGKNIQYF | TGTGCCAGCAGCGGACGGGACAGCCTAGGCAAAAACATTCAGTACTTC
TRBJ2-7 | . | 14 | TRBV5-1 | . | CASSLSGGSDEQYF | TGCGCCAGCAGCTTGAGCGGAGGGTCGGACGAGCAGTACTTC
TRBJ1-2 | TRBD1 | 14 | TRBV6-6 | . | CASSYTGQDYGYTF | TGTGCCAGCAGTTATACAGGACAGGACTATGGCTACACCTTC
TRBJ1-1 | TRBD1 | 15 | TRBV10-2 | . | CASTQRGQENTEAFF | TGCGCCAGCACCCAAAGGGGACAGGAAAACACTGAAGCTTTCTTT
TRBJ2-3 | TRBD2 | 13 | TRBV6-5 | . | CASSSSGPDTQYF | TGTGCCAGCAGTTCTAGCGGTCCAGATACGCAGTATTTT
TRBJ1-3 | TRBD1 | 13 | TRBV5-1 | . | CASSEGQGESIYF | TGCGCCAGCAGCGAGGGACAGGGAGAGAGCATATATTTT
TRBJ2-2 | . | 14 | TRBV5-1 | . | CASSLEPVAGELFF | TGCGCCAGCAGCTTGGAGCCGGTAGCCGGGGAGCTGTTTTTT
TRBJ2-3 | . | 14 | TRBV6-1 | . | CASSEPGRRDTQYF | TGTGCCAGCAGTGAACCAGGGCGGAGAGATACGCAGTATTTT
TRBJ1-1 | . | 15 | TRBV29-1 | few | CSVEGPLGMNTEAFF | TGCAGCGTTGAAGGTCCTCTCGGTATGAACACTGAAGCTTTCTTT
TRBJ2-1 | TRBD2 | 13 | TRBV5-1 | . | CASSFGRPNEQFF | TGCGCCAGCAGCTTCGGGAGGCCCAATGAGCAGTTCTTC
TRBJ1-2 | . | 13 | TRBV5-1 | once | CASSSRVNYGYTF | TGCGCCAGCAGCTCGCGGGTTAACTATGGCTACACCTTC
TRBJ2-3 | . | 15 | TRBV27 | . | CASSLSQGRPDTQYF | TGTGCCAGCAGTTTATCACAGGGTCGGCCAGATACGCAGTATTTT
TRBJ2-7 | TRBD2 | 15 | TRBV9 | . | CASSVAGGAFSEQYF | TGTGCCAGCAGCGTAGCCGGGGGGGCCTTCTCCGAGCAGTACTTC